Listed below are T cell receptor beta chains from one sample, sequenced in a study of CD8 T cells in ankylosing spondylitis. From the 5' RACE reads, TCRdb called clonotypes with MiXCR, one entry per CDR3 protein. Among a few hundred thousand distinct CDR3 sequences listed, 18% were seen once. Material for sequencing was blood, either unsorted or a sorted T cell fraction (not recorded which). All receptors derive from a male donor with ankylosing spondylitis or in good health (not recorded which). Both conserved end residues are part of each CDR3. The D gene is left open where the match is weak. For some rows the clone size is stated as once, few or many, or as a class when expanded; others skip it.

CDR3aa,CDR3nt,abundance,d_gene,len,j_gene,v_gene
CASSSAMGNEQFF,TGTGCCAGCAGCTCGGCGATGGGGAATGAGCAGTTCTTC,.,.,13,TRBJ2-1,TRBV5-6
CASSAGGTRETQYF,TGTGCTAGCAGTGCAGGGGGCACACGGGAGACCCAGTACTTC,many,TRBD1,14,TRBJ2-5,TRBV7-7
CASSQKLRGGAEFF,TGCGCCAGCAGCCAAAAGCTGCGCGGGGGCGCAGAGTTCTTC,.,.,14,TRBJ2-1,TRBV4-3
CASSWLSNTGELFF,TGTGCCAGCAGCTGGCTATCCAACACCGGGGAGCTGTTTTTT,many,.,14,TRBJ2-2,TRBV6-2/TRBV6-3
CASNDYNYEQYF,TGTGCCAGCAACGACTATAACTACGAGCAGTACTTC,.,.,12,TRBJ2-7,TRBV6-2/TRBV6-3
CASRGGYTEAFF,TGTGCCAGCAGAGGGGGGTACACTGAAGCTTTCTTT,many,.,12,TRBJ1-1,TRBV12-3/TRBV12-4
CASSISGSADTQYF,TGTGCCAGCAGTATTAGCGGGAGTGCAGATACGCAGTATTTT,few,TRBD2,14,TRBJ2-3,TRBV28
CAISEGLAGASDTQYF,TGTGCCATCAGTGAGGGACTAGCGGGAGCCTCAGATACGCAGTATTTT,many,TRBD2,16,TRBJ2-3,TRBV10-3
CASSLEAGVFDNEQFF,TGTGCCAGCAGCTTAGAGGCAGGGGTTTTTGACAATGAGCAGTTCTTC,few,.,16,TRBJ2-1,TRBV7-6
CSAMKAEYDTQYF,TGCAGCGCTATGAAGGCGGAATACGATACGCAGTATTTT,few,.,13,TRBJ2-3,TRBV29-1
CASSHSGTGDYEQYF,TGCGCCAGCAGCCATTCCGGGACAGGGGACTACGAGCAGTACTTC,.,TRBD1,15,TRBJ2-7,TRBV4-3
CASSLGGIPSYNEQFF,TGCGCCAGCAGCTTGGGAGGGATCCCCTCCTACAATGAGCAGTTCTTC,few,.,16,TRBJ2-1,TRBV5-1
CSVVFGNTGELFF,TGCAGCGTTGTTTTCGGGAACACCGGGGAGCTGTTTTTT,few,.,13,TRBJ2-2,TRBV29-1
CASSYETSRNEQFF,TGTGCCAGCAGTTACGAGACTAGCAGAAATGAGCAGTTCTTC,many,TRBD2,14,TRBJ2-1,TRBV6-5
CASSLGAGGPSRSDTQYF,TGTGCCAGCAGTTTAGGAGCGGGAGGGCCCTCGAGGTCAGATACGCAGTATTTT,.,TRBD2,18,TRBJ2-3,TRBV12-3/TRBV12-4